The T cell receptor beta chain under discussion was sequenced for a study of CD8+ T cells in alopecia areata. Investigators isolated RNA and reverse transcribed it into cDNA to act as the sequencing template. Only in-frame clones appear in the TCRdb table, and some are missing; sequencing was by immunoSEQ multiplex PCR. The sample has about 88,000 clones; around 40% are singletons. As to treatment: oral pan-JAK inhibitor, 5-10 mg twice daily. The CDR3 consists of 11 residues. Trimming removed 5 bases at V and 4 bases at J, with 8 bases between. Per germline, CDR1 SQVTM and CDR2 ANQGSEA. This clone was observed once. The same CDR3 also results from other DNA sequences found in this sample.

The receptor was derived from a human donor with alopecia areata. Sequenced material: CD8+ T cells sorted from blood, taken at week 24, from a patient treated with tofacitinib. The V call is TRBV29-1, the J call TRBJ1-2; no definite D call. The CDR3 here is CSVTGSYGYTF. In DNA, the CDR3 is TGCAGCGTTACTGGGAGCTATGGCTACACCTTC. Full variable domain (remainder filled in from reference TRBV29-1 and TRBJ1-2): SAVISQKPSRDICQRGTSLTIQCQVDSQVTMMFWYRQQPGQSLTLIATANQGSEATYESGFVIDKFPISRPNLTFSTLTVSNMSPEDSSIYLCSVTGSYGYTFGSGTRLTVV.